This section outlines one TCR beta chain sequence together with its context. The record originates from a study of blood T cell repertoires in COVID-19. Across the whole study: COVID-19 samples collected from the United States, Italy and Spain covered acute and convalescent phases. Nucleic acid was either cDNA or gDNA, and it came from T cells, B-cell-depleted T cells, or PBMCs.

TCRdb keeps only in-frame clones here, not all; method: immunoSEQ multiplex PCR. The sample consists of roughly 280,000 clones, 80% to 90% of them appearing once. Germline trimming cut 4 bases from V and 4 bases from J; bases unmatched to any gene: 11. The germline V gene has CDR1 KGHSH and CDR2 LQKENI. The CDR3 is made up of 16 amino acids. This chain links TRBV18 with TRBJ1-2; 8 bases fit TRBD1. The source is a young woman who had recovered from COVID-19. Sample: PBMCs or T cells enriched from blood (not recorded which). The CDR3 DNA reads TGTGCCAGCTCACGGGTACCAGGGGGCAGAGGCTATGGCTACACCTTC. It yields the protein CASSRVPGGRGYGYTF.